The source of this T cell receptor beta chain is a study of cytomegalovirus exposure and HLA in healthy donors. Study as a whole: An earlier analysis identified fewer than 130 million unique TCR beta sequences in 150 million to 200 million T cells. The Caucasian-associated ancestry cluster contained 81% of the approximately 420 genotyped donors. Findings of the study overall: Later analysis reportedly placed an Asian-associated ancestry cluster below the roughly 670-donor mean in N-insertions. The authors later found most CMV-associated TCR beta chains appeared HLA-restricted.

This clone has only one observation. Its target is unknown. Germline assignment: CDR1 SGDLS and CDR2 YYNGEE. V shed 7 bases, J shed 1 base, and the junction held 19 bases outside the gene matches. This CDR3 is built from 18 residues. PCR involved 60 Vbeta and 13 Jbeta primers. Sequenced by immunoSEQ multiplex PCR; TCRdb stores in-frame clones only, minus some. The table has about 92,000 clones, 69% seen once. The J gene is TRBJ2-5, the V gene TRBV9; 7 bases fit TRBD2. The sequence was obtained from a man aged 45 to 65 in good health and CMV-seronegative. The source material was PBMCs. CDR3 DNA: TGTGCCAGCTCCAGGGCGGGAGCGGGTGGTGGGTCCCAAGAGACCCAGTACTTC. Translation: CASSRAGAGGGSQETQYF.